This T cell receptor (beta chain) was recovered during a study of Ad26.COV2.S vaccination and SARS-CoV-2 variants. Study-wide background: Administration of Ad26.COV2.S was intramuscular, either once or twice 56 days apart. Points from the study as a whole: Reported post-vaccination CD8+ and CD4+ T cell responses to spike showed substantial breadth.

Treatment meaning: roughly 19 received Ad26.COV2.S at low or high dose, single or two shots; roughly 5 received placebo; per-sample allocation not given. The study sampled participants on day 63 after the first vaccine or placebo injection. Whoever gave the sample was an adult aged 18-55 years in Boston. Repertoires were generated with immunoSEQ multiplex PCR, while TCRdb's copy carries only in-frame clones and drops some. The table lists fewer than 400,000 clones, 90% of them singletons, with approximately 5.8% in the top ten. Concerning this clone itself: Its antigen is not known.

Material: peripheral blood, obtained in a trial of Ad26.COV2.S vaccine versus placebo. The sequence came from a person between 18 and 60 years old who received the Ad26.COV2.S COVID-19 vaccine or a placebo.

The CDR3 nucleotides are TGTGCCAGCAGCCACGAGACTTGGGTAGAGCAGTACTTC. Amino acid sequence: CASSHETWVEQYF. This chain links TRBV7-2 with TRBJ2-7; D uncertain. Trimming shortened V by 5 bases and J by 7 bases, and 15 bases separated the two germline ends. The germline V gene encodes CDR1 SGHTA and CDR2 FQGNSA. CDR3 length equals 13 residues.